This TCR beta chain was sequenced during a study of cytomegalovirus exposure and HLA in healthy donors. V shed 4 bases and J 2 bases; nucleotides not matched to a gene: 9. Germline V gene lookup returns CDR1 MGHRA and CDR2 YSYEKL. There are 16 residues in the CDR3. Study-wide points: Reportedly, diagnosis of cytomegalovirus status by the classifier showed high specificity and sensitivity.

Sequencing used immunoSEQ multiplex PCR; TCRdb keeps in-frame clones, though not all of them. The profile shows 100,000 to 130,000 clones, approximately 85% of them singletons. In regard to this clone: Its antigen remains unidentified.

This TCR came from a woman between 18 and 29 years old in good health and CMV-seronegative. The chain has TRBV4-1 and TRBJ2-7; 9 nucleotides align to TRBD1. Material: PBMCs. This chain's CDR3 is CASSPSTGQGTYEQYF. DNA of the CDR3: TGCGCCAGCAGCCCCTCGACGGGACAGGGAACCTACGAGCAGTACTTC.